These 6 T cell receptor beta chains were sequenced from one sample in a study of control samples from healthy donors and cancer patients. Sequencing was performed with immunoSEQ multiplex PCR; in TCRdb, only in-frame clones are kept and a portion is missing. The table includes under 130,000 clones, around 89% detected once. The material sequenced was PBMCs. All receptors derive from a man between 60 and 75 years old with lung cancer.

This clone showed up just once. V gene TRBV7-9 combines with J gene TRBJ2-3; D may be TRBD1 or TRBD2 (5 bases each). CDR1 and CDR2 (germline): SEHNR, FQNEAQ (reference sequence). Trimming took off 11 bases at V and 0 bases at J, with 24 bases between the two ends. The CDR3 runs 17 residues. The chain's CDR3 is CALSSEGRLHSTDTQYF. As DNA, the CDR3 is TGTGCCCTTTCCTCAGAGGGGCGGCTCCACAGCACAGATACGCAGTATTTT.

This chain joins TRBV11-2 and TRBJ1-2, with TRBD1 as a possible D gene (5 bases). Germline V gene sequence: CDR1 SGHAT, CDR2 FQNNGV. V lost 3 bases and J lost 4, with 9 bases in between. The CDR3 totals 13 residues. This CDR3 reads CASSLPGSYGYTF. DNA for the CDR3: TGTGCCAGCAGCTTGCCAGGGAGCTATGGCTACACCTTC.

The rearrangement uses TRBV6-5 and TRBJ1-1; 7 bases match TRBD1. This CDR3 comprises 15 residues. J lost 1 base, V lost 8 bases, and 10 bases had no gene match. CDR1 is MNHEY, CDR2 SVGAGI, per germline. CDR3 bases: TGTGCCAGCCCTAAGGACAGGTTAACGAACACTGAAGCTTTCTTT. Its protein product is CASPKDRLTNTEAFF.

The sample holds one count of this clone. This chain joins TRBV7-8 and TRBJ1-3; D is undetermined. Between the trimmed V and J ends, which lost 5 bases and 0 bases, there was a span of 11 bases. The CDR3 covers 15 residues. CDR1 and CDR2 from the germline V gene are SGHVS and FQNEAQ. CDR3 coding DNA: TGTGCCAGCAGCCTATTAGCCAACTCTGGAAACACCATATATTTT. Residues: CASSLLANSGNTIYF.

The CDR3 nucleotides are TGTGCCAGCAGTAGCTGGCCCCAAGAGACCCAGTACTTC. Protein product: CASSSWPQETQYF. The rearrangement uses TRBV2 and TRBJ2-5; no definite D call. The V end was cut by 5 bases, the J end by 1 base, with 8 bases between. The CDR3 is made up of 13 amino acids. Germline V gene lookup returns CDR1 SNHLY and CDR2 FYNNEI.

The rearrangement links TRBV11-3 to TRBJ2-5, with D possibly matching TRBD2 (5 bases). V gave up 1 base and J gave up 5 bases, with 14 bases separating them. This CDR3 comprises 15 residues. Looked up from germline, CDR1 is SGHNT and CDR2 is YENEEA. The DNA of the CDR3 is TGTGCCAGCAGCTTAGGTCGAGGGATTGGGGAGACCCAGTACTTC. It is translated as CASSLGRGIGETQYF.